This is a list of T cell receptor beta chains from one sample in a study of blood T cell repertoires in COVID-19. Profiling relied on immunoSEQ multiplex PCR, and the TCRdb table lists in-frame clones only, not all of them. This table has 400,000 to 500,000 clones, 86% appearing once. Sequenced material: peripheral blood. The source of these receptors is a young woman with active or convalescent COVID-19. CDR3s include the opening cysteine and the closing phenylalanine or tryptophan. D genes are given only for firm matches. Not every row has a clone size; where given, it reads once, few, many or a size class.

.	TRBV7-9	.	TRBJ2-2	CASSLGLNTGELFF	TGTGCCAGCAGCTTGGGGCTGAACACCGGGGAGCTGTTTTTT
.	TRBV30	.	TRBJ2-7	CAWISSRGNSYEQYF	TGTGCCTGGATAAGTAGTAGGGGGAACTCCTACGAGCAGTACTTC
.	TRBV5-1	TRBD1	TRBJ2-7	CASSLEGPGTGFYEQYF	TGCGCCAGCAGCTTGGAGGGACCCGGGACAGGGTTTTACGAGCAGTACTTC
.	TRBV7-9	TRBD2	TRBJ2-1	CASSPSAGVGSYNEQFF	TGTGCCAGCAGCCCTTCAGCGGGAGTAGGTTCCTACAATGAGCAGTTCTTC
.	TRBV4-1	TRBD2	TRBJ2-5	CASSQISGGGETQYF	TGCGCCAGCAGTCAGATTAGCGGGGGTGGAGAGACCCAGTACTTC
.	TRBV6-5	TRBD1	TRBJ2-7	CASSYSNTGVWEQYF	TGTGCCAGCAGTTACTCGAATACAGGGGTTTGGGAGCAGTACTTC
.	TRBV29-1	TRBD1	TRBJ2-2	CSVGTGLETGELFF	TGCAGCGTTGGGACAGGGCTGGAAACCGGGGAGCTGTTTTTT
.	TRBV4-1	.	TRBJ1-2	CASSQDGSRNGYTF	TGCGCCAGCAGCCAAGATGGGTCGAGGAATGGCTACACCTTC
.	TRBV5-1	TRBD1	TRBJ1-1	CASSFGQDTEAFF	TGCGCCAGCAGCTTTGGACAGGACACTGAAGCTTTCTTT
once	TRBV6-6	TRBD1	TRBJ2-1	CASSLTGGRDEQFF	TGTGCCAGCAGCCTAACAGGGGGTCGGGATGAGCAGTTCTTC
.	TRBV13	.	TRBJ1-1	CASSLDLNTEAFF	TGTGCCAGCAGCTTAGACTTGAACACTGAAGCTTTCTTT
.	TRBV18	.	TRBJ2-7	CASSPTARAYEQYF	TGTGCCAGCTCACCGACGGCCAGGGCTTACGAGCAGTACTTC
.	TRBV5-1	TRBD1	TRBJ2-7	CASSIGQGAFEQYF	TGCGCCAGCAGCATAGGACAGGGGGCTTTCGAGCAGTACTTC
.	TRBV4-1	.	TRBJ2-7	CASSQAQGMYEQYF	TGCGCCAGCAGCCAGGCACAGGGAATGTACGAGCAGTACTTC
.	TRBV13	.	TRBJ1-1	CASSGGGSENTEAFF	TGTGCCAGCAGTGGGGGGGGCTCGGAAAACACTGAAGCTTTCTTT
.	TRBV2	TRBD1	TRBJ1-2	CASRATGSNYGYTF	TGTGCCAGCAGGGCGACAGGGTCTAACTATGGCTACACCTTC
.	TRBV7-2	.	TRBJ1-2	CASSLVHTGSYGYTF	TGTGCCAGCAGCTTAGTCCATACAGGGAGCTATGGCTACACCTTC
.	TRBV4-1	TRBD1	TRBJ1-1	CASSRGTGAEPNTEAFF	TGCGCCAGCAGCCGTGGGACAGGGGCCGAACCGAACACTGAAGCTTTCTTT
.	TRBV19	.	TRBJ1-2	CASSLAENYGYTF	TGTGCCAGTAGTTTGGCAGAAAACTATGGCTACACCTTC
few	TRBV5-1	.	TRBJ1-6	CASSLDISYNSPLHF	TGCGCCAGCAGCTTGGATATCTCCTATAATTCACCCCTCCACTTT